This T cell receptor (beta chain) is from a study of blood T cell repertoires in COVID-19 (dated by TCRdb to the early 2020s). Background for the entire study: Collaborator samples came from the United States, Italy and Spain and covered acute and convalescent phases of COVID-19. Nearly every sample came with metadata listing a de-identified subject ID, COVID-19 status, age in years and sex. A freely available public database, intended as a resource for researchers studying the immune response to SARS-CoV-2, is where the repertoires were released. Where available, HLA class I and class II types were taken from metadata supplied by the sample provider and were not determined by assay-based typing. The samples were drawn from the first 160 participants of the ongoing ImmuneRACE study and from 1,254 subjects provided by 6 global collaborators. The prospective study material was composed of cDNA or gDNA derived from T cells, B-cell-depleted T cells, or PBMCs. The dataset comprised deeply sampled blood TCRbeta repertoires from subjects exposed to, actively infected with, or recovered from COVID-19. The paper's findings and limits, for the study overall: Clinical and demographic metadata were provided uncurated, with the amount varying by source and participant.

TCRbeta CDR3 regions were amplified from genomic DNA using the immunoSEQ Assay, a bias-controlled multiplex PCR. In the original analysis: Nucleated cell counts per sample were estimated from amplification of reference gene primers within the assay. To quantify the absolute abundance of each unique TCRbeta CDR3 rearrangement, sequence reads were collapsed and filtered. For each sample, productive Simpson clonality was calculated by taking the square root of Simpson's diversity index across productive rearrangements. Entries here come from immuneACCESS through TCRdb and include only in-frame sequences with V and J called. Some clones fail to appear in such tables; in the studies checked, an unresolved V gene covers under half of the shortfall, and the cause of the remainder is unknown. V, J and clone size are taken as reported in that table, and D and trimming were inferred from the DNA itself. For this sample the table gives approximately 270,000 clones, of which under 90% were detected only once. The top ten clonotypes cover around 1.7% of the sample.

The sample holds a few counts of this clone. Its antigen is unknown. Base qualities are missing; no much larger clone stands one base away. Enrolling through a virtual design, the prospective study's participants ranged in age from about 18 to 89 years and lived across around 25 United States geographic areas. In the prospective study, cohorts were assigned on the basis of participant-reported clinical history obtained from a screening survey and a study questionnaire. For ImmuneRACE Cohort 3, a participant was defined as recovered based on two consecutive negative NP/OP PCR tests, clearance by a healthcare professional, or resolution of symptoms. Each participant in the prospective study had whole blood, serum and a nasopharyngeal or oropharyngeal swab collected by mobile phlebotomists. Prospective study participants could optionally give additional blood draws and questionnaires over a roughly two-month period. Before DNA extraction, blood samples from the prospective study were shipped at room temperature or frozen.

CDR1 and CDR2 were assigned from the germline V gene as SGHVS and FQNEAQ. The V and J ends are trimmed by 7 bases and 3 bases, leaving 18 bases between them. Counted from cysteine to phenylalanine, this CDR3 has 15 amino acids. Only the CDR3 DNA stays, 45 bases, in frame from base 1. The receptor comes from a middle-aged man who had recovered from COVID-19. The V gene is TRBV7-8 and the J gene is TRBJ1-1; possibly the D gene is TRBD1, per 5 matching bases. The material sequenced was PBMCs or T cells enriched from blood (not recorded which). The DNA sequence is given as TGTGCCAGCACTATTAGGGACTCCCCGGACACTGAAGCTTTCTTT. It codes for CASTIRDSPDTEAFF.